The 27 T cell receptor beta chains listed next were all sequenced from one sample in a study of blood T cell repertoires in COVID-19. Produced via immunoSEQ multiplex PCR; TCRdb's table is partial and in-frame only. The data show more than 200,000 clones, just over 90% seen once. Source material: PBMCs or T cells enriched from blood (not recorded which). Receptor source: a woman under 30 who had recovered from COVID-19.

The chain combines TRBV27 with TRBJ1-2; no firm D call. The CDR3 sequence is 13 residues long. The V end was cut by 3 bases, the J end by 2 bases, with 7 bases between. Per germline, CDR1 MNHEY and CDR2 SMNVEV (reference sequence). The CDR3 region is CASSFRQNYGYTF. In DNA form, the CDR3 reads TGTGCCAGCAGTTTTCGTCAGAACTATGGCTACACCTTC.

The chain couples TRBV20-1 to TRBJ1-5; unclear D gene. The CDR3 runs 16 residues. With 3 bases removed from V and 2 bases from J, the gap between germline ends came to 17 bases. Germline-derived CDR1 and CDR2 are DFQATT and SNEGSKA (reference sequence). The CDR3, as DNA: TGCAGTGCTAGTCCCGCGGGAATATATGGCAATCAGCCCCAGCATTTT. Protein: CSASPAGIYGNQPQHF.

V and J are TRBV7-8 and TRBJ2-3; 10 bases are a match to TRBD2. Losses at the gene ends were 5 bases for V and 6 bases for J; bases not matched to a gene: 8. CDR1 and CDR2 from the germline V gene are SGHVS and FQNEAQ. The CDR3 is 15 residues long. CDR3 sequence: CASSPVAGGRDTQYF. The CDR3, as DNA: TGTGCCAGCAGCCCAGTAGCGGGAGGTAGGGATACGCAGTATTTT. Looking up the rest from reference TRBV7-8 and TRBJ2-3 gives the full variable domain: GAGVSQSPRYKVAKRGQDVALRCDPISGHVSLFWYQQALGQGPEFLTYFQNEAQLDKSGLPSDRFFAERPEGSVSTLKIQRTQQEDSAVYLCASSPVAGGRDTQYFGPGTRLTVL.

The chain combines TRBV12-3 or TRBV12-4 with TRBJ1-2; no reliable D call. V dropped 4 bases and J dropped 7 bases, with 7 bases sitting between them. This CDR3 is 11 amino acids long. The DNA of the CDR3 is TGTGCCAGCAGTTCGTTTCGTGGCTACACCTTC. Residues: CASSSFRGYTF.

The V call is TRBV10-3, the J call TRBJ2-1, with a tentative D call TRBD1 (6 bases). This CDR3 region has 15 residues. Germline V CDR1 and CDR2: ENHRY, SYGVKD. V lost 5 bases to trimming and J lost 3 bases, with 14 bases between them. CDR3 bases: TGTGCCATCAGTCAACTACAGGGTTACTACAATGAGCAGTTCTTC. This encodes CAISQLQGYYNEQFF.

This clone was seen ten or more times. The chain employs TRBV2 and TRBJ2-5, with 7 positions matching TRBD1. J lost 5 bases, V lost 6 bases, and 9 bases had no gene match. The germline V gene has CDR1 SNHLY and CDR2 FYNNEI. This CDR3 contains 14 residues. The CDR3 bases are TGTGCCAGCAGACTACAGGGGCCAGGGGAGACCCAGTACTTC. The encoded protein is CASRLQGPGETQYF.

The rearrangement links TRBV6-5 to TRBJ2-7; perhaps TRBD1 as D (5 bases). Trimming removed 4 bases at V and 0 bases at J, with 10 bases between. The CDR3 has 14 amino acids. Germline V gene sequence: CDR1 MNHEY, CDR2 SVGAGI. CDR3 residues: CASSSTGLSYEQYF. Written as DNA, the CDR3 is TGTGCCAGCAGTTCTACAGGTCTCTCCTACGAGCAGTACTTC.

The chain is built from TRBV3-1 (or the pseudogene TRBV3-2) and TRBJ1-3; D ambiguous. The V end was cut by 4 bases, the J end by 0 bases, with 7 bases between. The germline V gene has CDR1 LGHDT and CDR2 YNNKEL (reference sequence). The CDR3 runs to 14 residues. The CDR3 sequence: CASSPTGSGNTIYF. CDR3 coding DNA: TGTGCCAGCAGCCCCACGGGCTCTGGAAACACCATATATTTT.

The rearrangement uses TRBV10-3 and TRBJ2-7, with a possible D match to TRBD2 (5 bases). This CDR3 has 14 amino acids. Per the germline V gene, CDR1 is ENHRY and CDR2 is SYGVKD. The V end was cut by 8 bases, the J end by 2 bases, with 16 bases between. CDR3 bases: TGTGCCATCGGTAGGTCAGCGAGGGCCTACGAGCAGTACTTC. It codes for CAIGRSARAYEQYF.

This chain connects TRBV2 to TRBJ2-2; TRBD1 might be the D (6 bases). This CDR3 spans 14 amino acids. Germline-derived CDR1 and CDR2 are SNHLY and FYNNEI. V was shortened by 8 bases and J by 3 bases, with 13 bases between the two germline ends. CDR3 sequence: CASGGHPDTGELFF. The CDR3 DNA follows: TGTGCCAGCGGGGGCCACCCTGACACCGGGGAGCTGTTTTTT.

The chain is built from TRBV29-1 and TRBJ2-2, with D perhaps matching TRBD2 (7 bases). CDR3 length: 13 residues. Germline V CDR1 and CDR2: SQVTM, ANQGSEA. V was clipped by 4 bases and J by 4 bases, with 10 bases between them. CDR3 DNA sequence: TGCAGCGTTGTCCGGGGGGCCACCGGGGAGCTGTTTTTT. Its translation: CSVVRGATGELFF.

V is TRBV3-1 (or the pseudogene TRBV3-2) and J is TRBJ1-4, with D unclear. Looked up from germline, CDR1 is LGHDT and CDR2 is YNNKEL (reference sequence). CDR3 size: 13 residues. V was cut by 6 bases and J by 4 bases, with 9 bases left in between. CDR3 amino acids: CASSGGFNEKLFF. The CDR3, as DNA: TGTGCCAGCAGTGGCGGGTTTAATGAAAAACTGTTTTTT.

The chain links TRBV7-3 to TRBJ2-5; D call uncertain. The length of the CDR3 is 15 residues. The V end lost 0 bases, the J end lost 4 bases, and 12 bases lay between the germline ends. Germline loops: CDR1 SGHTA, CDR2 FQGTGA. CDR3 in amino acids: CASSLTRDDPETQYF. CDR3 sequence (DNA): TGTGCCAGCAGCTTAACCCGAGATGATCCAGAGACCCAGTACTTC.

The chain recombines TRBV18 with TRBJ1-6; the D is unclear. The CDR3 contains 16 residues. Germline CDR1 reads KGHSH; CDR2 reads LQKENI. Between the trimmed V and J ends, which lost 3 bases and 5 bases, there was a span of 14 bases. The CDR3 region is CASSPAGSNDNSPLHF. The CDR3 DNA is TGTGCCAGCTCACCGGCAGGTAGTAACGATAATTCACCCCTCCACTTT.

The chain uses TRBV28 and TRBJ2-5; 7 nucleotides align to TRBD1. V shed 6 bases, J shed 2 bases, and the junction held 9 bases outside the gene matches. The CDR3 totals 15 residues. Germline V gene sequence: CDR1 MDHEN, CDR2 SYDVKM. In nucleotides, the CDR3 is TGTGCCAGCAGCAACGGACAGGTAGGTCAAGAGACCCAGTACTTC. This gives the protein CASSNGQVGQETQYF. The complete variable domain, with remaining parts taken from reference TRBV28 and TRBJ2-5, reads DVKVTQSSRYLVKRTGEKVFLECVQDMDHENMFWYRQDPGLGLRLIYFSYDVKMKEKGDIPEGYSVSREKKERFSLILESASTNQTSMYLCASSNGQVGQETQYFGPGTRLLVL.

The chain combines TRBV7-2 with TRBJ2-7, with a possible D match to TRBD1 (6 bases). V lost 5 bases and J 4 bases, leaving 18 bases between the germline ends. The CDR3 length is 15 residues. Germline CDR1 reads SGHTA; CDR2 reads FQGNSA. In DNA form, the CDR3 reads TGTGCCAGCAGCCCTGGGGCAGGGGCACGATACGAGCAGTACTTC. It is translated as CASSPGAGARYEQYF.

In DNA, the CDR3 is TGTGCCAGCAGTATGACTAGCGGGGGCCAAGAGACCCAGTACTTC. Translating gives CASSMTSGGQETQYF. The chain links TRBV6-5 to TRBJ2-5; 12 nucleotides agree with TRBD2. The CDR3 is 15 amino acids. Germline assignment: CDR1 MNHEY and CDR2 SVGAGI. The V gene end was trimmed by 5 bases and the J gene end by 1 base; junction bases not matched to a gene: 2.

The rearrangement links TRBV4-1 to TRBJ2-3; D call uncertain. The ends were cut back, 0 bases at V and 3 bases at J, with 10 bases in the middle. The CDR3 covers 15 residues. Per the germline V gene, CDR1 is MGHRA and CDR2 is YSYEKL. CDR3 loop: CASSQDRTETDTQYF. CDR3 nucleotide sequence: TGCGCCAGCAGCCAAGATCGTACAGAAACAGATACGCAGTATTTT.

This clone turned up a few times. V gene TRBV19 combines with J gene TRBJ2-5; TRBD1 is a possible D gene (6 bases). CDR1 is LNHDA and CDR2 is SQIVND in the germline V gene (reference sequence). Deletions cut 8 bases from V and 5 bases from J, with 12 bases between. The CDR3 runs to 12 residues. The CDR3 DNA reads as TGTGCCAGTCAGACGCAGGGGGAGACCCAGTACTTC. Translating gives CASQTQGETQYF. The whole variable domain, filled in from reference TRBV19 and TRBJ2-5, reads DGGITQSPKYLFRKEGQNVTLSCEQNLNHDAMYWYRQDPGQGLRLIYYSQIVNDFQKGDIAEGYSVSREKKESFPLTVTSAQKNPTAFYLCASQTQGETQYFGPGTRLLVL.

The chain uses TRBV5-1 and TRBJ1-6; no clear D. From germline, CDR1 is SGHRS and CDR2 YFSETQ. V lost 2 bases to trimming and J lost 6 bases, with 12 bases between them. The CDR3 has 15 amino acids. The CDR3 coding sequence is TGCGCCAGCAGCTTAGGCAGGAGCGGTAATTCACCCCTCCACTTT. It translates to CASSLGRSGNSPLHF.

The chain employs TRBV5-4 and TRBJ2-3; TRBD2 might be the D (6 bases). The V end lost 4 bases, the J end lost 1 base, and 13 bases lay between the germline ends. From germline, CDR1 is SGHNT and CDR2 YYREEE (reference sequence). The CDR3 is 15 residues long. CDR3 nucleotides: TGTGCCAGCAGCCGGCCCGGGAGCGGCACAGATACGCAGTATTTT. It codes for CASSRPGSGTDTQYF.

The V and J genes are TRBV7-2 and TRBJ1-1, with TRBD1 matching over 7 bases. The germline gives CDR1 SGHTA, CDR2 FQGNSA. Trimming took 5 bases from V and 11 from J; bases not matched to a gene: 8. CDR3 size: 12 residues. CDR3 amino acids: CASSTHTGDAFF. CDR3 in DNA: TGTGCCAGCAGCACGCATACAGGGGATGCTTTCTTT.

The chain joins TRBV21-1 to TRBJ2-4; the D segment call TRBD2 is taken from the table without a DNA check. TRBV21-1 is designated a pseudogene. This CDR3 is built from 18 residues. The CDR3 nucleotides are TGTGCCAGCAGCTCAATCGTGTCAACTCCTGAGGCCAAAAACATTCAGTACTTC. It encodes CASSSIVSTPEAKNIQYF.

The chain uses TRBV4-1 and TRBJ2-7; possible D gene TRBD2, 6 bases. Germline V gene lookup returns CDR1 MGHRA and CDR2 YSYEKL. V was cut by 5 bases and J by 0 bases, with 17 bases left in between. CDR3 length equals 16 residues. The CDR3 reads CASSTFGGDSSYEQYF. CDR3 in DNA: TGCGCCAGCAGCACCTTCGGCGGGGACTCCTCCTACGAGCAGTACTTC.

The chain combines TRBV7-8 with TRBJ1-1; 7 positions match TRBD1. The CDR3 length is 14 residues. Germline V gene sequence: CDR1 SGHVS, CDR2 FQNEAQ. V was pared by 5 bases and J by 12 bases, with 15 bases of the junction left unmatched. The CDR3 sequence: CASSLSRSQGGSFF. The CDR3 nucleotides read TGTGCCAGCAGCCTTAGCAGGTCTCAGGGGGGTTCTTTCTTT. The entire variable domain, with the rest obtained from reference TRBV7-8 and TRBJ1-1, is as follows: GAGVSQSPRYKVAKRGQDVALRCDPISGHVSLFWYQQALGQGPEFLTYFQNEAQLDKSGLPSDRFFAERPEGSVSTLKIQRTQQEDSAVYLCASSLSRSQGGSFFGQGTRLTVV.

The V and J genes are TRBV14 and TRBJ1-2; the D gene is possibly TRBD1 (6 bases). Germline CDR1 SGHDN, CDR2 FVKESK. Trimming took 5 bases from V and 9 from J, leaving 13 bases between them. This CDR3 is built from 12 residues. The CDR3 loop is CASSAHRARYTF. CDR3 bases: TGTGCCAGCAGCGCACACAGGGCTCGCTACACCTTC. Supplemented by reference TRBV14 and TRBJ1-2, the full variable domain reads EAGVTQFPSHSVIEKGQTVTLRCDPISGHDNLYWYRRVMGKEIKFLLHFVKESKQDESGMPNNRFLAERTGGTYSTLKVQPAELEDSGVYFCASSAHRARYTFGSGTRLTVV.

Written as DNA, the CDR3 is TGTGCCAGCAGCTTAATTCCGGGGGAGACCCAGTACTTC. Protein: CASSLIPGETQYF. The chain joins TRBV5-4 to TRBJ2-5; perhaps TRBD2 as D (5 bases). V lost 2 bases, J lost 5 bases, and 10 bases lay in between. Germline loops: CDR1 SGHNT, CDR2 YYREEE (reference sequence). This CDR3 has 13 amino acids.